The TCR beta chain under discussion was sequenced for a study of molecular identifiers for immune sequencing clone quantification. Findings and limits, study-wide: Molecules of identical TCR sharing a barcode could underestimate highly expanded clone sizes.

The CDR3 is made up of 15 amino acids. V was clipped by 9 bases and J by 2 bases; unmatched bases: 7. Germline assignment: CDR1 SGHNT and CDR2 YYREEE (reference sequence). This clonotype was seen a few times. As yet, its antigen is unknown. A single record per CDR3 protein comes from TCRdb applying MiXCR to the PCR reads. The data contain 460,000 or so distinct CDR3 sequences, roughly 26% of them singletons. The chain links TRBV5-4 to TRBJ2-3, with 12 bases lining up with TRBD2. The receptor was isolated from a human donor in good health. Some libraries in this study had Jurkat cell RNA spiked in. Sequences were obtained from naive CD8+ T cells from blood, with Jurkat cell RNA spiked in. Subset denoted: FACS-sorted CD8+CD4-CCR7+CD45RA+ naive T cells. The CDR3 region has the DNA TGTGCCACCTTACTAGCGGGGGGACTCACAGATACGCAGTATTTT. It is translated as CATLLAGGLTDTQYF.